This paragraph covers one T cell receptor (beta chain) sequence. This clone was picked up one time. What antigen it recognizes has not been identified. Base qualities are not recorded, but no much larger clone differs from it by a single base. The immunoSEQ Assay, a bias-controlled multiplex PCR, was used to amplify TCRbeta CDR3 regions from genomic DNA. Regarding the original processing steps: Nucleated cell counts per sample were estimated from amplification of reference gene primers within the assay. To quantify the absolute abundance of each unique TCRbeta CDR3 rearrangement, sequence reads were collapsed and filtered. For each sample, productive Simpson clonality was calculated by taking the square root of Simpson's diversity index across productive rearrangements. TCRdb carries this immuneACCESS record with in-frame sequences only. Its versions omit some clonotypes, under half of them owing to an unresolved V gene in the studies checked, with the rest unexplained. That table furnishes V, J and clone size, whereas the DNA furnished D and trimming. This sample comprises about 120,000 clones, 90% of them detected only once. 1.8% of the sample is in the top ten clones.

The collaborating institutions used their own protocols to collect whole blood in K2EDTA tubes. For TCRbeta analysis, collaborators shipped samples as frozen whole blood, isolated PBMCs, or DNA extracted from either of those sample types. The data were obtained in a study of blood T cell repertoires in COVID-19 (TCRdb year 2020). About the full investigation: The collaborator samples originated in the United States, Italy and Spain and spanned the acute and convalescent phases of COVID-19. The prospective study material was composed of cDNA or gDNA derived from T cells, B-cell-depleted T cells, or PBMCs. Nearly every sample came with metadata listing a de-identified subject ID, COVID-19 status, age in years and sex. The repertoires were released in a freely available public database meant as a resource for research on the immune response to SARS-CoV-2. Deeply sampled blood TCRbeta repertoires from subjects exposed to, actively infected with, or recovered from COVID-19 were included in the dataset. Samples came from the ongoing ImmuneRACE study (first 160 participants) plus 1,254 subjects from 6 global collaborators. Where available, HLA class I and class II types were obtained from metadata supplied by the sample provider rather than from assay-based typing. The study at large found these results: How much clinical and demographic metadata was included differed by source and by participant, and the metadata was provided uncurated.

The CDR1 and CDR2 encoded by the germline V gene (reference sequence) are SEHNR and FQNEAQ. Unmatched junction bases come to 16, with V trimmed by 4 bases and J by 6 bases. The CDR3 runs 17 amino acids, cysteine and phenylalanine included. The retained sequence is limited to the CDR3, 51 bases, with the frame set at the first base. This receptor was obtained from a human donor with active COVID-19. The donor label of this sample is uncertain. Material: peripheral blood. The chain couples TRBV7-9 to TRBJ2-7; 9 bases in the middle match TRBD1. The nucleotide sequence is TGTGCCAGCAGCTGGGGACAGGGAACTACAAACATACTCGAGCAGTACTTC. Its coded protein is CASSWGQGTTNILEQYF.